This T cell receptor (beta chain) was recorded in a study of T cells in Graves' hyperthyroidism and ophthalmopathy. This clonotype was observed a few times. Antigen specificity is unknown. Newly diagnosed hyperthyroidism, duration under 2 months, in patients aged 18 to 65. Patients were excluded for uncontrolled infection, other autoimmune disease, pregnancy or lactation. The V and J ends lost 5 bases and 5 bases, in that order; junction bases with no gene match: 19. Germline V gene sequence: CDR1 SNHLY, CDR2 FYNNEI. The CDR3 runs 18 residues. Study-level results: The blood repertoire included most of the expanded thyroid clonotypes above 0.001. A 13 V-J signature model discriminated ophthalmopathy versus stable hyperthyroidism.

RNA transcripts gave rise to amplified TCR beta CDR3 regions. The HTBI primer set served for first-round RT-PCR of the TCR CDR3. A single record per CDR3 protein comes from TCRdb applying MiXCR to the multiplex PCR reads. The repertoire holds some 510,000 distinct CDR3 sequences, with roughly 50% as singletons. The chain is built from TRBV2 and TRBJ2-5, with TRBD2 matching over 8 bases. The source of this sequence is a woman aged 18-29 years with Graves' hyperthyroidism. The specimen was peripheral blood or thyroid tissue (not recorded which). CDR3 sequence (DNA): TGTGCCAGCAGTTTTCCGGGCGGTAGCGGGAACGTTAACGAGACCCAGTACTTC. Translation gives CASSFPGGSGNVNETQYF.